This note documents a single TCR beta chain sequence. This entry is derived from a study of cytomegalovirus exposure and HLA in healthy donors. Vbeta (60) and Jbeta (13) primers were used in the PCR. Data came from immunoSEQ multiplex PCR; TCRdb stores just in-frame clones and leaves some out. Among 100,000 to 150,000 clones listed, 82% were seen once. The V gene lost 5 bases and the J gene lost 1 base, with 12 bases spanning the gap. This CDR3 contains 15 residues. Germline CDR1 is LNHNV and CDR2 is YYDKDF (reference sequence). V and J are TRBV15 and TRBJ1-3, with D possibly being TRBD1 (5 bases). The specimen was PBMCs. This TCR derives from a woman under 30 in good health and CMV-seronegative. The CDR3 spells CATSATGGSGNTIYF. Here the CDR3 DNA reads TGTGCCACCAGCGCGACGGGGGGATCTGGAAACACCATATATTTT. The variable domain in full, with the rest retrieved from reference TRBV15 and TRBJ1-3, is DAMVIQNPRYQVTQFGKPVTLSCSQTLNHNVMYWYQQKSSQAPKLLFHYYDKDFNNEADTPDNFQSRRPNTSFCFLDIRSPGLGDTAMYLCATSATGGSGNTIYFGEGSWLTVV.